These 20 T cell receptor beta chains were sequenced from one sample in a study of T cells in Graves' hyperthyroidism and ophthalmopathy. RNA transcripts gave rise to amplified TCR beta CDR3 regions. The TCR CDR3 was amplified in a first-round RT-PCR using the HTBI primer set. TCRdb re-called the multiplex PCR reads with MiXCR, one entry per CDR3 protein. Counted here are under 200,000 distinct CDR3 sequences, just under 9.5% occurring once; the ten biggest clones make up roughly a fifth. The sequenced sample consisted of blood. The receptors originated from a woman under 30 with Graves' hyperthyroidism that later progressed to Graves' ophthalmopathy.

This clonotype showed up many times. V and J are TRBV29-1 and TRBJ2-3; D not resolved. This CDR3 contains 14 residues. Germline values: CDR1 SQVTM, CDR2 ANQGSEA. Trimming pared 5 bases from V and 1 base from J, leaving 13 bases between. CDR3 region: CSVKLDRGTDTQYF. CDR3 nucleotide sequence: TGCAGCGTTAAGTTGGACCGGGGCACAGATACGCAGTATTTT.

This clonotype was picked up many times. The chain couples TRBV30 to TRBJ1-1; tentative D call: TRBD1 (5 bases). The CDR3 has 11 residues. V lost 0 bases to trimming and J lost 8 bases, with 7 bases between them. Germline V lookup: CDR1 GTSNPN, CDR2 SVGIG (reference sequence). CDR3 in amino acids: CAWSVYREAFF. The CDR3 nucleotides read TGTGCCTGGAGTGTATACAGGGAAGCTTTCTTT. Complete variable domain (other parts from reference TRBV30 and TRBJ1-1): SQTIHQWPATLVQPVGSPLSLECTVEGTSNPNLYWYRQAAGRGLQLLFYSVGIGQISSEVPQNLSASRPQDRQFILSSKKLLLSDSGFYLCAWSVYREAFFGQGTRLTVV.

This clonotype was detected ten times or more. V usage is TRBV2 and J usage is TRBJ2-7; unclear D gene. Germline V gives CDR1 SNHLY, CDR2 FYNNEI. This CDR3 is 14 amino acids long. Trimming cost V 6 bases and J 0 bases, with 12 bases left between them. The CDR3 bases are TGTGCCAGCAGGAAAATGGACGCCTCCTACGAGCAGTACTTC. This gives the protein CASRKMDASYEQYF. The entire variable domain, with the rest obtained from reference TRBV2 and TRBJ2-7, is as follows: EPEVTQTPSHQVTQMGQEVILRCVPISNHLYFYWYRQILGQKVEFLVSFYNNEISEKSEIFDDQFSVERPDGSNFTLKIRSTKLEDSAMYFCASRKMDASYEQYFGPGTRLTVT.

Many counts were recorded for this clonotype. The J gene is TRBJ2-2, the V gene TRBV13; the D is unclear. Trimming took off 5 bases at V and 5 bases at J, with 18 bases between the two ends. The CDR3 sequence is 16 residues long. Germline loops: CDR1 PRHDT, CDR2 FYEKMQ (reference sequence). The CDR3 sequence is CASSAAGQTNTGELFF. CDR3 coding DNA: TGTGCCAGCAGCGCCGCCGGGCAAACTAATACCGGGGAGCTGTTTTTT.

There are many counts of this clonotype. This chain connects TRBV27 to TRBJ2-1; 11 nucleotides agree with TRBD2. This CDR3 comprises 19 residues. J lost 6 bases, V lost 6 bases, and 19 bases had no gene match. CDR1 and CDR2 (germline): MNHEY, SMNVEV (reference sequence). In nucleotides, the CDR3 is TGTGCCAGCAGAGAACTCGATGGGAATAGCGGGGGGGTAAGCAATGAGCAGTTCTTC. Translated: CASRELDGNSGGVSNEQFF.

About this clonotype: This may stem from a read error, because a much larger clone lies one nucleotide away. The V and J genes are TRBV27 and TRBJ2-6; D might be TRBD1 (6 bases). The CDR3 is 19 residues long. Germline CDR1 and CDR2: MNHEY and SMNVEV (reference sequence). The CDR3 spells CASSFKGTQSPSGADVLTF. The CDR3 DNA sequence: TGTGCCAGCAGTTTTAAGGGGACACAGTCCCCGTCTGGGGCCGACGTCCTGACTTTC.

There are a few counts of this clonotype. The V gene is TRBV10-3, the J gene TRBJ2-4; 12 bases align to TRBD2. The CDR3 runs to 19 residues. V was clipped by 0 bases and J by 1 base; unmatched bases: 7. Germline CDR1 reads ENHRY; CDR2 reads SYGVKD. CDR3 sequence (DNA): TGTGCCATCAGTGAGTCGACGTCTAGCGGGAGGGCGGCCAAAAACATTCAGTACTTC. This encodes CAISESTSSGRAAKNIQYF.

This clonotype was detected a few times. V gene TRBV5-6 combines with J gene TRBJ2-1; TRBD1 might be the D (5 bases). Germline-derived CDR1 and CDR2 are SGHDT and YYEEEE. V lost 2 bases and J lost 0, with 9 bases in between. This CDR3 is 15 amino acids long. The DNA for the CDR3 is TGTGCCAGCAGCTTACAGGTTAGCTCCTACAATGAGCAGTTCTTC. This sequence encodes CASSLQVSSYNEQFF.

This clonotype occurred many times. This rearrangement joins TRBV18 to TRBJ1-5; TRBD1 matches at 8 bases. The V gene end was trimmed by 4 bases and the J gene end by 7 bases; junction bases not matched to a gene: 12. Per the germline V gene, CDR1 is KGHSH and CDR2 is LQKENI. The CDR3 sequence is 16 residues long. The CDR3 DNA reads as TGTGCCAGCTCACTTGGACAGGGACCGCCTGGACAGCCCCAGCATTTT. Its protein is CASSLGQGPPGQPQHF.

This clonotype was counted at least ten times. The rearrangement uses TRBV28 and TRBJ2-2; D remains ambiguous. Trimming stripped 7 bases from V and 0 bases from J, with 12 bases between. Germline assignment: CDR1 MDHEN and CDR2 SYDVKM. The CDR3 totals 15 residues. The CDR3 bases are TGTGCCAGCACCATCGACGGACCGAACACCGGGGAGCTGTTTTTT. This encodes CASTIDGPNTGELFF. Looking up the rest from reference TRBV28 and TRBJ2-2 gives the full variable domain: DVKVTQSSRYLVKRTGEKVFLECVQDMDHENMFWYRQDPGLGLRLIYFSYDVKMKEKGDIPEGYSVSREKKERFSLILESASTNQTSMYLCASTIDGPNTGELFFGEGSRLTVL.

This clonotype was seen at least ten times. V usage is TRBV19 and J usage is TRBJ2-7; D is possibly TRBD2 (5 bases). Trimming stripped 5 bases from V and 0 bases from J, with 11 bases between. Germline V gives CDR1 LNHDA, CDR2 SQIVND (reference sequence). The CDR3 length is 14 residues. The CDR3 spells CASSSSGFSYEQYF. In nucleotides, the CDR3 is TGTGCCAGTAGTTCCAGCGGATTCTCCTACGAGCAGTACTTC.

This clonotype was observed many times. The chain combines TRBV30 with TRBJ2-5; 7 bases map to TRBD1. This CDR3 contains 14 residues. Germline V CDR1 and CDR2: GTSNPN, SVGIG (reference sequence). V shed 0 bases, J shed 2 bases, and the junction held 3 bases outside the gene matches. DNA of the CDR3: TGTGCCTGGAGTGTCCGGACAGGTCAAGAGACCCAGTACTTC. It specifies CAWSVRTGQETQYF.

V gene TRBV4-1 combines with J gene TRBJ2-1; D possibly uses TRBD1 or TRBD2 (6 bases each). CDR1 is MGHRA, CDR2 YSYEKL, per germline. V was trimmed by 1 base and J by 0 bases, leaving 13 bases between them. The CDR3 runs 17 residues. In DNA, the CDR3 is TGCGCCAGCAGCCAAGTAGTAGGGGGGAGCTCCTACAATGAGCAGTTCTTC. Translating it yields CASSQVVGGSSYNEQFF.

There are many counts of this clonotype. CDR3 bases: TGTGCCAGCAGCCAAGTTCATGGGACTAGCGGGAGAGATTACAATGAGCAGTTCTTC. Its translation: CASSQVHGTSGRDYNEQFF. V gene TRBV3-1 combines with J gene TRBJ2-1; 14 bases are shared with TRBD2. The germline CDR1 and CDR2 sequences are LGHDT and YNNKEL (reference sequence). This CDR3 has 19 amino acids. Losses at the gene ends were 1 base for V and 4 bases for J; bases not matched to a gene: 9.

This clonotype was picked up many times. The chain links TRBV7-8 to TRBJ1-4, with 8 positions matching TRBD1. Germline CDR1 and CDR2: SGHVS and FQNEAQ. V shed 5 bases, J shed 0 bases, and the junction held 5 bases outside the gene matches. The CDR3 runs 16 residues. The CDR3 reads CASSPRGLSTNEKLFF. The CDR3 DNA reads TGTGCCAGCAGCCCCAGGGGGCTGTCAACTAATGAAAAACTGTTTTTT.

This clonotype was seen ten or more times. A junction end diverges from the germline sequence, so it may reflect a read error. This chain links TRBV27 with TRBJ1-6; D uncertain. The CDR3 length is 19 residues. The V gene's germline CDR1 is MNHEY and CDR2 SMNVEV (reference sequence). CDR3: CASSLDSLGPGSYNSPLHF. In nucleotides, the CDR3 is TGTGCCAGCAGTTTGGACTCCCTTGGACCGGGGTCCTACAATTCACCCCTCCACTTT.

Many counts were recorded for this clonotype. The V call is TRBV7-9, the J call TRBJ2-7, with TRBD1 matching 7 bases. This CDR3 is built from 15 residues. The germline CDR1 and CDR2 sequences are SEHNR and FQNEAQ (reference sequence). With V trimmed by 5 bases and J by 2 bases, 9 bases remained unmatched. The CDR3 here is CASSPRAGQAYEQYF. The CDR3 nucleotides read TGTGCCAGCAGCCCCCGGGCCGGACAGGCCTACGAGCAGTACTTC.

The table lists this clonotype with many counts. The chain combines TRBV12-3 or TRBV12-4 with TRBJ2-1, with 14 bases lining up with TRBD2. The CDR3 is 14 residues long. Trimming at V came to 6 bases and at J to 10 bases, leaving 5 bases not matched to a gene. The CDR3 loop is CASRTSGGAKEQFF. The CDR3 coding sequence is TGTGCCAGCAGGACTAGCGGGGGGGCGAAGGAGCAGTTCTTC.

The chain joins TRBV9 to TRBJ1-1; maybe TRBD1 (5 bases). Germline loops: CDR1 SGDLS, CDR2 YYNGEE. Trimming pared 5 bases from V and 3 bases from J, leaving 17 bases between. The length of the CDR3 is 15 residues. This CDR3 is CASSPYLTDHTEAFF. CDR3 coding DNA: TGTGCCAGCAGTCCTTATCTGACAGATCACACTGAAGCTTTCTTT. Together with reference TRBV9 and TRBJ1-1, the CDR3 gives the full variable domain: DSGVTQTPKHLITATGQRVTLRCSPRSGDLSVYWYQQSLDQGLQFLIQYYNGEERAKGNILERFSAQQFPDLHSELNLSSLELGDSALYFCASSPYLTDHTEAFFGQGTRLTVV.

This clonotype occurred many times. The chain links TRBV14 to TRBJ1-2; D is possibly TRBD1 (5 bases). The CDR3 consists of 14 residues. Between the trimmed V and J ends, which lost 0 bases and 4 bases, there was a span of 9 bases. Looked up from germline, CDR1 is SGHDN and CDR2 is FVKESK. In nucleotides, the CDR3 is TGTGCCAGCAGCCAAGACAGGGTTACCTATGGCTACACCTTC. It codes for CASSQDRVTYGYTF.